Considering frequency, the clone carrying this T cell receptor (beta chain) is medium-sized. Its cognate antigen is unknown. Germline V gene data show CDR1 as SGHNT and CDR2 as YYREEE (reference sequence). CDR3 size: 11 residues. These data are taken from a study of CXCR3-negative and CXCR3-positive naive CD8 T cells. The study made its TRB cDNA libraries by 5' RACE, adding UMI labels. TCRdb re-called the 5' RACE reads; every CDR3 protein appears as one record, without DNA. This repertoire includes more than 4,500 distinct CDR3 sequences. Regarding the study as a whole: CXCR3-positive naive cells carried more hydrophobic TRB CDR3s than CXCR3-negative naive cells did.

The J gene is TRBJ2-2, the V gene TRBV5-4. The sequence came from a human donor in good health. Some clones in this sample may be carry-over from other donors' samples. Sequenced: naive CXCR3+ CD8+ T cells from blood. The subset denotes: CD45RO-CCR7+CD27+CD95- naive CD8+ T cells expressing CXCR3 (TNR3+). The CDR3 sequence is CASSLQGELFF.